This is a list of T cell receptor beta chains from one sample in a study of T cell responses to AZD1222 COVID-19 vaccine. Generated by immunoSEQ multiplex PCR, the TCRdb table keeps only in-frame clones and is missing some. The sample includes fewer than 95,000 clones, about 88% of them seen just once. The sample in question was peripheral blood, obtained 28 days after the second AZD1222 dose. All receptors derive from an adult who received the AZD1222 COVID-19 vaccine. The CDR3 runs from the conserved cysteine through the conserved F or W. A D gene is named only where the DNA matches it firmly.

TRBJ1-1,TRBV5-1,-,TGCGCCAGCAGCTACACAGGGATGGGGGTCACTGAAGCTTTCTTT,CASSYTGMGVTEAFF
TRBJ2-2,TRBV7-3,-,TGTGCCAGCAGCGAGAGGAGAGCGCCGAGTTACCCCGGGGAGCTGTTTTTT,CASSERRAPSYPGELFF
TRBJ1-2,TRBV12-3/TRBV12-4,-,TGTGCCAGCAGTTTGGGGGAAAACTATGGCTACACCTTC,CASSLGENYGYTF
TRBJ2-4,TRBV19,-,TGTGCCAGTAGCGAGGGTGATGGGAACATTCAGTACTTC,CASSEGDGNIQYF
TRBJ1-2,TRBV7-2,TRBD1,TGTGCCAGCAGTCTCCGGGACAGGGATAACTATGGCTACACCTTC,CASSLRDRDNYGYTF
TRBJ1-2,TRBV4-1,TRBD1,TGCGCCAGCAGCCCCAGACAGGGGAAAGGCTACACCTTC,CASSPRQGKGYTF
TRBJ2-7,TRBV6-5,-,TGTGCCAGCAGTTACTCGAATCAGAGGAGCTACGAGCAGTACTTC,CASSYSNQRSYEQYF
TRBJ1-2,TRBV15,-,TGTGCCACCAGCCGGGGGGGCGGGAGGAACTATGGCTACACCTTC,CATSRGGGRNYGYTF
TRBJ1-2,TRBV4-3,-,TGCGCCAGCAGCCAAGTCAGAGGCTATGGCTACACCTTC,CASSQVRGYGYTF
TRBJ1-2,TRBV12-3/TRBV12-4,-,TGTGCCAGCAGTTTAGCTAGGACCTGGGGCTACACCTTC,CASSLARTWGYTF
TRBJ2-3,TRBV10-2,-,TGCGCCAGCAGTGGGCCCTTGCTAGTGCTGCGGGGAACCACAGATACGCAGTATTTT,CASSGPLLVLRGTTDTQYF
TRBJ1-3,TRBV7-2,TRBD1,TGTGCCAGCAGCTTATGGACAGGGGGCGACACCATATATTTT,CASSLWTGGDTIYF
TRBJ1-3,TRBV13,-,TGTGCCAGCTTAAAGGCGCCCGAGTTAGCCTCTGGAAACACCATATATTTT,CASLKAPELASGNTIYF
TRBJ2-7,TRBV19,-,TGTGCCAGTCGGTCGGGATTCCTCAACGAGCAGTACTTC,CASRSGFLNEQYF